This TCR beta chain was identified during a study of CD8 T cells in Susac syndrome. When the RNA was reverse transcribed, random hexamers were used with an input of about 0.45 to 1 ug. TCRdb used MiXCR to reprocess the immunoSEQ multiplex PCR reads, holding one entry per CDR3 protein. The sample lists about 90,000 distinct CDR3 sequences, 80% to 95% seen once, with around 0.3% in the top ten. This CDR3 is built from 14 residues. Germline trimming cut 5 bases from V and 5 bases from J; bases unmatched to any gene: 4. The germline CDR1 and CDR2 sequences are SGHVS and FQNEAQ. The study sequenced TCR beta in blood CD8+ and CD4+ T cells.

Material for sequencing was CD8+ T cells from PBMCs. The receptor comes from a human donor in good health. The chain is built from TRBV7-8 and TRBJ2-5; 11 positions match TRBD2. The CDR3 bases are TGTGCCAGCAGCGTTAGCGGGGGGGCGGAGACCCAGTACTTC. This translates into CASSVSGGAETQYF. The full variable domain, with the rest looked up from reference TRBV7-8 and TRBJ2-5, is GAGVSQSPRYKVAKRGQDVALRCDPISGHVSLFWYQQALGQGPEFLTYFQNEAQLDKSGLPSDRFFAERPEGSVSTLKIQRTQQEDSAVYLCASSVSGGAETQYFGPGTRLLVL.